These 32 T cell receptor beta chains came from one sample sequenced in a study of blood T cell repertoires in COVID-19. Assay: immunoSEQ multiplex PCR; the TCRdb copy retains only in-frame clones and omits some. The table lists roughly 80,000 clones, nearly 90% of them singletons. Material: peripheral blood. These receptors came from a woman older than 75 with acute or convalescent COVID-19.

V usage is TRBV28 and J usage is TRBJ2-7; D is undetermined. Between the trimmed V and J ends, which lost 2 bases and 7 bases, there was a span of 12 bases. The CDR3 totals 13 residues. CDR1 MDHEN and CDR2 SYDVKM come from the germline V gene. The CDR3 sequence is CASSLSTPLEQYF. DNA of the CDR3: TGTGCCAGCAGTTTAAGTACACCCTTGGAGCAGTACTTC.

V usage is TRBV5-1 and J usage is TRBJ2-5; 7 nucleotides line up with TRBD2. J gave up 4 bases and V 4 bases, and 10 bases lay outside the gene matches. CDR1 and CDR2 from the germline V gene are SGHRS and YFSETQ. This CDR3 is built from 15 residues. The CDR3: CASSGGSGGRETQYF. Written as DNA, the CDR3 is TGCGCCAGCAGCGGGGGATCGGGAGGCCGAGAGACCCAGTACTTC.

This chain joins TRBV7-2 and TRBJ1-5; TRBD1 agrees at 7 bases. This CDR3 spans 13 amino acids. Germline CDR1 reads SGHTA; CDR2 reads FQGNSA. Trimming removed 5 bases from V and 9 bases from J; junction bases left unmatched: 7. CDR3 loop: CASSRQGMGPQHF. The CDR3 region has the DNA TGTGCCAGCAGCCGACAGGGAATGGGGCCCCAGCATTTT. The entire variable domain, with the rest obtained from reference TRBV7-2 and TRBJ1-5, is as follows: GAGVSQSPSNKVTEKGKDVELRCDPISGHTALYWYRQSLGQGLEFLIYFQGNSAPDKSGLPSDRFSAERTGGSVSTLTIQRTQQEDSAVYLCASSRQGMGPQHFGDGTRLSIL.

V and J are TRBV18 and TRBJ1-1; weak D call: TRBD1 (5 bases). V lost 1 base and J 1 base, leaving 7 bases between the germline ends. Germline V gene data show CDR1 as KGHSH and CDR2 as LQKENI. The CDR3 totals 14 residues. The CDR3 loop reads CASSPRGQNTEAFF. In DNA, the CDR3 is TGTGCCAGCTCACCACGTGGACAGAACACTGAAGCTTTCTTT.

V is TRBV6-1 and J is TRBJ1-1, with D unclear. The germline V and J ends were trimmed by 0 bases and 0 bases, with 8 bases remaining between them. Per germline, CDR1 MNHNS and CDR2 SASEGT. The CDR3 loop spans 15 amino acids. CDR3 DNA sequence: TGTGCCAGCAGTGAAGCGCTTCGGGTGAACACTGAAGCTTTCTTT. Encoded protein: CASSEALRVNTEAFF.

This clone has just one count. This sequence joins TRBV9 and TRBJ2-1, with D possibly being TRBD1 (5 bases). The CDR3 is 13 residues long. V was shortened by 3 bases and J by 6 bases, with 10 bases between the two germline ends. Germline V CDR1 and CDR2: SGDLS, YYNGEE. The CDR3 here is CASSGQRGNEQFF. The CDR3 bases are TGTGCCAGCAGCGGCCAAAGGGGCAATGAGCAGTTCTTC. The full variable domain, with the rest looked up from reference TRBV9 and TRBJ2-1, is DSGVTQTPKHLITATGQRVTLRCSPRSGDLSVYWYQQSLDQGLQFLIQYYNGEERAKGNILERFSAQQFPDLHSELNLSSLELGDSALYFCASSGQRGNEQFFGPGTRLTVL.

This clone showed up just a few times. A junction end diverges from the germline sequence, so it may reflect a read error. The rearrangement uses TRBV7-7 and TRBJ2-7, with TRBD2 as a possible D gene (6 bases). Germline CDR1 and CDR2: SSHAT and FNYEAQ (reference sequence). The CDR3 loop spans 15 amino acids. CDR3 coding DNA: TGTGCTAGCAGCTTAGTTAGCGGAGGCCAGGGCGAGCAGTACTTC. Residues: CASSLVSGGQGEQYF.

This chain uses TRBV5-1 with TRBJ2-5; a possible D gene is TRBD1 (5 bases). The CDR3 has 15 amino acids. Trimming removed 0 bases at V and 4 bases at J, with 13 bases between. CDR1 and CDR2 (germline): SGHRS, YFSETQ. DNA of the CDR3: TGCGCCAGCAGCTTGGCCTCAACAGGTGGAGAGACCCAGTACTTC. Amino acids: CASSLASTGGETQYF.

This clone was picked up one time. The chain uses TRBV27 and TRBJ2-3; TRBD2 matches at 12 bases. V shed 3 bases and J 0 bases; nucleotides not matched to a gene: 1. Germline assignment: CDR1 MNHEY and CDR2 SMNVEV (reference sequence). CDR3 length: 16 residues. CDR3 in DNA: TGTGCCAGCAGTTTTGGGACTAGCGGGAGCACAGATACGCAGTATTTT. Translated, it gives CASSFGTSGSTDTQYF.

This chain links TRBV3-1 (or the pseudogene TRBV3-2) with TRBJ2-7, with D possibly TRBD1 on 6 matching bases. Per the germline V gene, CDR1 is LGHDT and CDR2 is YNNKEL (reference sequence). The V end was cut by 4 bases, the J end by 7 bases, with 23 bases between. This CDR3 is 16 amino acids long. CDR3 in amino acids: CASSPTRRTATGEQYF. CDR3 DNA: TGTGCCAGCAGCCCCACCCGGCGGACAGCCACCGGGGAGCAGTACTTC.

The chain has TRBV18 and TRBJ1-2, with 9 bases matching TRBD1. The germline V gene has CDR1 KGHSH and CDR2 LQKENI. V gave up 4 bases and J gave up 8 bases; unmatched junction bases: 5. The CDR3 has 13 amino acids. The DNA for the CDR3 is TGTGCCAGCTCACGGGACAGGGAGGGAGGCTACACCTTC. It is translated as CASSRDREGGYTF.

The chain recombines TRBV6-2 or TRBV6-3 with TRBJ2-7; D gene unclear. This CDR3 spans 15 amino acids. CDR1 and CDR2 from the germline V gene are MNHEY and SVGEGT. V was cut by 4 bases and J by 2 bases, with 15 bases left in between. The CDR3 is CASSSRPLLTYEQYF. The CDR3 region has the DNA TGTGCCAGCAGTTCACGTCCCCTACTGACCTACGAGCAGTACTTC.

The gene calls are TRBV14 and TRBJ1-2, with a possible D match to TRBD1 (6 bases). The germline V gene has CDR1 SGHDN and CDR2 FVKESK. V dropped 1 base and J dropped 3 bases, with 12 bases sitting between them. CDR3 length: 15 residues. CDR3 loop: CASSQGRDMDYGYTF. CDR3 DNA: TGTGCCAGCAGCCAAGGTCGGGACATGGACTATGGCTACACCTTC.

Points on this clone: The same CDR3 is also encoded by other DNA sequences in this sample. V gene TRBV10-3 combines with J gene TRBJ1-1; a weak D match, TRBD1 (6 bases). Trimming left V 0 bases short and J 5 bases short, with 10 bases between. Germline V CDR1 and CDR2: ENHRY, SYGVKD. The CDR3 spans 14 residues. The CDR3 bases are TGTGCCATCAGTGAGTCGAGGGGGGGAACTGAAGCTTTCTTT. Protein product: CAISESRGGTEAFF.

The genes are TRBV28 and TRBJ1-2; tentative D call: TRBD1 (5 bases). The CDR3 length is 12 residues. V lost 2 bases and J lost 7, with 8 bases in between. Germline V gives CDR1 MDHEN, CDR2 SYDVKM. For the CDR3, the DNA is TGTGCCAGCAGTTTAAGGCAGGGTGGCTACACCTTC. Protein product: CASSLRQGGYTF.

J is TRBJ2-1 and V is TRBV6-2 or TRBV6-3, with 8 positions matching TRBD2. The CDR3 has 15 amino acids. CDR1 MNHEY and CDR2 SVGEGT come from the germline V gene. Trimming took 2 bases from V and 8 from J; bases not matched to a gene: 8. In DNA form, the CDR3 reads TGTGCCAGCAGTTACAACGGGAGGGATTTCGATGAGCAGTTCTTC. Encoded protein: CASSYNGRDFDEQFF.

The chain carries TRBV15 and TRBJ2-7, with D unclear. Germline V gene sequence: CDR1 LNHNV, CDR2 YYDKDF (reference sequence). V was clipped by 1 base and J by 4 bases, with 8 bases between them. The CDR3 extends over 13 amino acids. The CDR3 here is CATSRVTGYEQYF. CDR3 coding DNA: TGTGCCACCAGCAGAGTGACGGGTTACGAGCAGTACTTC.

The rearrangement uses TRBV7-2 and TRBJ2-7, with a weak D call TRBD1 (6 bases). CDR1 is SGHTA, CDR2 FQGNSA, per germline. The CDR3 contains 15 residues. V lost 5 bases and J lost 7, with 21 bases in between. This CDR3 reads CASSPHRVSLGEQYF. DNA for the CDR3: TGTGCCAGCAGCCCCCACAGGGTTTCCCTGGGTGAGCAGTACTTC.

The rearrangement joins TRBV7-2 to TRBJ1-1; unclear D gene. V was trimmed by 5 bases and J by 2 bases, leaving 12 bases between them. Germline lookup yields CDR1 SGHTA and CDR2 FQGNSA. The CDR3 is 14 residues long. The CDR3 loop is CASSPFLSNTEAFF. CDR3 bases: TGTGCCAGCAGCCCGTTTCTTAGTAACACTGAAGCTTTCTTT.

This chain uses TRBV24-1 with TRBJ2-5; 8 bases line up with TRBD1. Trimming removed 3 bases from V and 4 bases from J; junction bases left unmatched: 6. The CDR3 sequence is 15 residues long. Germline V lookup: CDR1 KGHDR, CDR2 SFDVKD. The CDR3: CATSDPGTGGETQYF. In DNA form, the CDR3 reads TGTGCCACCAGTGATCCAGGTACAGGGGGAGAGACCCAGTACTTC.

This chain links TRBV30 with TRBJ2-7, with D unclear. Trimming shortened V by 3 bases and J by 1 base, and 4 bases separated the two germline ends. CDR1 GTSNPN and CDR2 SVGIG come from the germline V gene (reference sequence). This CDR3 region has 11 residues. The CDR3 sequence is CAWSPSYEQYF. Here the CDR3 DNA reads TGTGCCTGGAGCCCGTCCTACGAGCAGTACTTC.

V is TRBV7-2 and J is TRBJ2-3, with TRBD2 identical over 12 bases. J was trimmed by 4 bases and V by 5 bases; bases with no gene match: 7. CDR3 length: 16 amino acids. Per the germline V gene, CDR1 is SGHTA and CDR2 is FQGNSA. The CDR3 reads CASSPSTSGSPDTQYF. For the CDR3, the DNA is TGTGCCAGCAGCCCATCGACTAGCGGGAGTCCAGATACGCAGTATTTT.

The chain combines TRBV2 with TRBJ2-3; D unclear. The CDR3 totals 12 residues. Deletions cut 7 bases from V and 0 bases from J, with 5 bases between. The germline V gene encodes CDR1 SNHLY and CDR2 FYNNEI. The CDR3 is CASTLSTDTQYF. CDR3 bases: TGTGCCAGCACCCTAAGCACAGATACGCAGTATTTT. Filled out from reference TRBV2 and TRBJ2-3, the complete variable domain reads EPEVTQTPSHQVTQMGQEVILRCVPISNHLYFYWYRQILGQKVEFLVSFYNNEISEKSEIFDDQFSVERPDGSNFTLKIRSTKLEDSAMYFCASTLSTDTQYFGPGTRLTVL.

The chain links TRBV5-1 to TRBJ2-2, with 9 positions matching TRBD1. There are 15 residues in the CDR3. Germline V CDR1 and CDR2: SGHRS, YFSETQ. J gave up 3 bases and V 4 bases, and 4 bases lay outside the gene matches. In DNA, the CDR3 is TGCGCCAGCAGCGTACGGGACAGGGACACCGGGGAGCTGTTTTTT. This encodes CASSVRDRDTGELFF.

The gene calls are TRBV5-1 and TRBJ1-1; 9 nucleotides align to TRBD1. V was pared by 5 bases and J by 3 bases, with 8 bases of the junction left unmatched. Germline V gene sequence: CDR1 SGHRS, CDR2 YFSETQ. CDR3 length equals 15 residues. The CDR3 DNA follows: TGCGCCAGCAGGCCTATACAGGGGGCGGACACTGAAGCTTTCTTT. Its protein product is CASRPIQGADTEAFF.

The CDR3 here is CASRQLTSVNEQFF. The CDR3 coding sequence is TGTGCCAGCAGACAACTTACTAGCGTCAATGAGCAGTTCTTC. The chain carries TRBV11-1 and TRBJ2-1; 7 bases are shared with TRBD2. The CDR3 has 14 residues. CDR1 is SGHAT, CDR2 FQDESV, per germline (reference sequence). V lost 6 bases to trimming and J lost 6 bases; unmatched junction nucleotides: 8.

The rearrangement joins TRBV7-9 to TRBJ1-1, with D maybe TRBD1 (6 bases). The CDR3 extends over 17 amino acids. V dropped 5 bases and J dropped 5 bases, with 24 bases sitting between them. The V gene's germline CDR1 is SEHNR and CDR2 FQNEAQ (reference sequence). The CDR3 region is CASSTPQDSPWGTEAFF. CDR3 in DNA: TGTGCCAGCAGCACACCACAGGACAGCCCGTGGGGAACTGAAGCTTTCTTT.

This chain uses TRBV12-5 with TRBJ1-1, with 8 bases lining up with TRBD1. This CDR3 contains 17 residues. Germline assignment: CDR1 LGHNT and CDR2 FRNRAP. The ends lost 0 bases at V and 2 bases at J; junction bases unmatched: 8. CDR3: CASGLVGRGLINTEAFF. The CDR3 DNA sequence: TGTGCTAGTGGTTTGGTAGGCAGGGGGCTGATCAACACTGAAGCTTTCTTT.

This chain links TRBV10-3 with TRBJ1-4, with D unresolved. This CDR3 has 14 residues. The V end lost 5 bases, the J end lost 2 bases, and 9 bases lay between the germline ends. In germline, CDR1 is ENHRY, CDR2 SYGVKD. CDR3 residues: CAISKSQTNEKLFF. CDR3 DNA: TGTGCCATCAGTAAATCACAGACTAATGAAAAACTGTTTTTT.

The V call is TRBV10-3, the J call TRBJ1-1; no reliable D call. The V end was cut by 6 bases, the J end by 0 bases, with 11 bases between. The V gene's germline CDR1 is ENHRY and CDR2 SYGVKD. This CDR3 has 14 residues. For the CDR3, the DNA is TGTGCCATCAGCGTCGCGGCCATGAACACTGAAGCTTTCTTT. It yields the protein CAISVAAMNTEAFF.

This chain links TRBV6-5 with TRBJ1-2, with 7 bases lining up with TRBD1. With V trimmed by 7 bases and J by 5 bases, 4 bases remained unmatched. The CDR3 runs 12 residues. Per germline, CDR1 MNHEY and CDR2 SVGAGI. CDR3 region: CASTTGQYGYTF. Here the CDR3 DNA reads TGTGCCAGCACAACGGGACAGTATGGCTACACCTTC.

V usage is TRBV19 and J usage is TRBJ2-5; 11 nucleotides align to TRBD2. The germline CDR1 and CDR2 sequences are LNHDA and SQIVND (reference sequence). The CDR3 spans 15 residues. Unmatched junction bases numbered 2, after V lost 1 base and J lost 4 bases. The CDR3 sequence: CASSIVTSGGETQYF. In DNA form, the CDR3 reads TGTGCCAGTAGTATAGTAACTAGCGGGGGAGAGACCCAGTACTTC.